A single sample gave rise to the 18 T cell receptor beta chains below, sequenced in a study of cytomegalovirus exposure and HLA in healthy donors. 13 Jbeta primers and 60 Vbeta primers were used for the PCR. Using immunoSEQ multiplex PCR, the repertoire was profiled, and TCRdb retains in-frame clones only, with some absent. The table includes some 190,000 clones, about 80% detected once. The sequenced material came from PBMCs. The receptors shown here come from a middle-aged man in good health and CMV-seropositive.

This chain links TRBV10-3 with TRBJ2-3, with 12 bases identical to TRBD2. This CDR3 has 16 amino acids. Germline CDR1 ENHRY, CDR2 SYGVKD. The trim removed 4 bases at V and 3 bases at J, leaving 5 bases unmatched. Here the CDR3 reads CAISGTSGKGTDTQYF. CDR3 coding DNA: TGTGCCATCAGTGGGACTAGCGGGAAGGGAACAGATACGCAGTATTTT.

The chain couples TRBV21-1 to TRBJ2-3; the table's D call of TRBD1 was not tested on the DNA. TRBV21-1 is a pseudogene locus. The CDR3 has 16 amino acids. The CDR3 protein is CASNLQRQSSTDTQYF. The DNA for the CDR3 is TGTGCCAGCAACCTTCAACGACAGAGTAGCACAGATACGCAGTATTTT.

V is TRBV6-1 and J is TRBJ1-2; D is unresolved. V was trimmed by 6 bases and J by 9 bases, leaving 14 bases between them. Germline-derived CDR1 and CDR2 are MNHNS and SASEGT. This CDR3 is 12 amino acids long. The CDR3 DNA follows: TGTGCCAGCAGGGCTGAGGCAGAGAGCTACACCTTC. It codes for CASRAEAESYTF.

The rearrangement uses TRBV6-1 and TRBJ1-3; TRBD1 aligns across 7 bases. The CDR3 spans 14 residues. Germline V gives CDR1 MNHNS, CDR2 SASEGT. With V trimmed by 7 bases and J by 0 bases, 3 bases remained unmatched. CDR3 residues: CASIRDSSGNTIYF. The CDR3 DNA reads TGTGCCAGCATTCGGGACAGCTCTGGAAACACCATATATTTT.

The chain recombines TRBV29-1 with TRBJ1-1, with D tentatively TRBD1 (5 bases). Trimming pared 7 bases from V and 4 bases from J, leaving 13 bases between. From germline, CDR1 is SQVTM and CDR2 ANQGSEA. The CDR3 spans 12 residues. The CDR3 DNA is TGCAGCGCGGGGGGGGAAGGCACTGAAGCTTTCTTT. This gives the protein CSAGGEGTEAFF.

The gene calls are TRBV28 and TRBJ2-7; 10 bases line up with TRBD1. CDR3 length: 15 amino acids. Germline lookup yields CDR1 MDHEN and CDR2 SYDVKM. V dropped 5 bases and J dropped 5; count of bases not matched to a gene: 9. The chain's CDR3 is CASSNRQGASDEQYF. In DNA form, the CDR3 reads TGTGCCAGCAGTAACAGACAGGGGGCTTCTGACGAGCAGTACTTC.

The rearrangement links TRBV5-1 to TRBJ1-2, with TRBD1 matching over 7 bases. The length of the CDR3 is 15 residues. V dropped 8 bases and J dropped 6; count of bases not matched to a gene: 16. The V gene's germline CDR1 is SGHRS and CDR2 YFSETQ. The CDR3 DNA reads as TGCGCCAGTGGGAGGACAGGCAACGGGAAGGATGGCTACACCTTC. Amino acids: CASGRTGNGKDGYTF.

This clone was seen only once. The genes are TRBV7-2 and TRBJ2-3; 8 bases match TRBD2. There are 17 residues in the CDR3. The V and J ends lost 5 bases and 0 bases, in that order; junction bases with no gene match: 10. The germline gives CDR1 SGHTA, CDR2 FQGNSA. DNA of the CDR3: TGTGCCAGCAGCCGGCCCGGGGGGGGTCCTAGCACAGATACGCAGTATTTT. Translating it yields CASSRPGGGPSTDTQYF.

Details on this clone: One end of the junction varies from germline; a read error may be responsible. The V and J genes are TRBV30 and TRBJ2-3; 9 bases align to TRBD2. Germline V gene sequence: CDR1 GTSNPN, CDR2 SVGIG (reference sequence). The CDR3 runs 15 residues. DNA for the CDR3: TGTGCCTGGATCGCAGGACTAGCGAGATCAGATCCGCAGTATTTT. Its translation: CAWIAGLARSDPQYF. Combining the CDR3 with reference TRBV30 and TRBJ2-3 gives the whole variable domain SQTIHQWPATLVQPVGSPLSLECTVEGTSNPNLYWYRQAAGRGLQLLFYSVGIGQISSEVPQNLSASRPQDRQFILSSKKLLLSDSGFYLCAWIAGLARSDPQYFGPGTRLTVL.

J is TRBJ2-2 and V is TRBV6-1; no clear D gene. Trimming pared 10 bases from V and 3 bases from J, leaving 18 bases between. This CDR3 contains 15 residues. In germline, CDR1 is MNHNS, CDR2 SASEGT. CDR3 in DNA: TGTGCCACCCACTATTCTCTACTTCACACCGGGGAGCTGTTTTTT. It is translated as CATHYSLLHTGELFF.

The chain links TRBV5-6 to TRBJ2-2; D is uncertain. The ends were cut back, 2 bases at V and 0 bases at J, with 5 bases in the middle. This CDR3 is built from 14 residues. Germline V gene data show CDR1 as SGHDT and CDR2 as YYEEEE. The CDR3: CASSLTANTGELFF. CDR3 sequence (DNA): TGTGCCAGCAGCTTAACGGCGAACACCGGGGAGCTGTTTTTT.

The rearrangement links TRBV6-1 to TRBJ2-5, with D hard to call. The CDR3 has 12 residues. Trimming removed 7 bases at V and 5 bases at J, with 11 bases between. Looked up from germline, CDR1 is MNHNS and CDR2 is SASEGT. The CDR3 bases are TGTGCCAGCACCAACTCTATCGAGACCCAGTACTTC. Amino acids: CASTNSIETQYF.

The chain is built from TRBV28 and TRBJ2-7, with D tentatively TRBD1 (6 bases). This CDR3 comprises 13 residues. The V end lost 10 bases, the J end lost 4 bases, and 17 bases lay between the germline ends. Germline V gene data show CDR1 as MDHEN and CDR2 as SYDVKM. The CDR3 is CATSGQGSYEQYF. In DNA, the CDR3 is TGTGCCACCTCGGGTCAGGGGTCTTACGAGCAGTACTTC.

The chain couples TRBV28 to TRBJ2-1, with D tentatively TRBD1 (6 bases). The ends were cut back, 4 bases at V and 8 bases at J, with 12 bases in the middle. This CDR3 comprises 13 residues. The germline gives CDR1 MDHEN, CDR2 SYDVKM. In DNA, the CDR3 is TGTGCCAGCAGTTCTACAGGGTGGGATGAGCAGTTCTTC. Amino acid sequence: CASSSTGWDEQFF.

The rearrangement links TRBV27 to TRBJ1-5, with D possibly matching TRBD1 (6 bases). This CDR3 spans 17 amino acids. V was pared by 0 bases and J by 0 bases, with 12 bases between. Germline CDR1 reads MNHEY; CDR2 reads SMNVEV (reference sequence). This CDR3 reads CASSLSGGGASNQPQHF. The CDR3 DNA reads as TGTGCCAGCAGTTTATCGGGAGGGGGGGCTAGCAATCAGCCCCAGCATTTT.

This chain connects TRBV4-1 to TRBJ2-2; possibly TRBD2 for D (5 bases). Trimming stripped 1 base from V and 6 bases from J, with 9 bases between. CDR3 length equals 14 residues. Germline V gives CDR1 MGHRA, CDR2 YSYEKL. The CDR3 sequence: CASSQVSEAGELFF. The CDR3 coding sequence is TGCGCCAGCAGCCAAGTGTCGGAGGCCGGGGAGCTGTTTTTT.

The CDR3 is CSVEGARREQYF. CDR3 bases: TGCAGCGTTGAAGGGGCTCGCAGGGAGCAGTACTTC. The chain carries TRBV29-1 and TRBJ2-7; D not certain. CDR1 SQVTM and CDR2 ANQGSEA come from the germline V gene. This CDR3 has 12 residues. With 1 base removed from V and 7 bases from J, the gap between germline ends came to 11 bases.

The chain employs TRBV6-5 and TRBJ1-3, with TRBD1 as a possible D gene (6 bases). CDR3 length equals 15 residues. With 6 bases removed from V and 2 bases from J, the gap between germline ends came to 14 bases. Germline V gene sequence: CDR1 MNHEY, CDR2 SVGAGI. The CDR3 nucleotides read TGTGCCAGCAGCAAACAGGGTCCCACTGGAAACACCATATATTTT. Its protein product is CASSKQGPTGNTIYF.